These T cell receptor beta chains were read from a single sample in a study of T cells in Graves' hyperthyroidism and ophthalmopathy. TCRdb re-analysed the multiplex PCR reads in MiXCR, keeping a single row per CDR3 protein. Of 300,000 to 450,000 distinct CDR3 sequences listed, approximately 14% were seen once; the top ten hold around 10%. The sample was blood. The source of these receptors is a woman aged 55-69 years with Graves' hyperthyroidism. CDR3s include the opening cysteine and the closing phenylalanine or tryptophan. The D gene is left open where the match is weak. Clone size appears in some rows only: once, few, many, or a class for an expanded clone.

abundance,j_gene,v_gene,d_gene,CDR3aa,CDR3nt
.,TRBJ1-2,TRBV5-5,.,CASSFYICSASDRRIYGYTF,.
few,TRBJ2-3,TRBV5-8,.,CASRPRRETTDTQYF,TGTGCCAGCAGGCCCCGGAGGGAAACCACAGATACGCAGTATTTT
few,TRBJ2-5,TRBV5-5,.,CASSQPTGYQETQYF,TGTGCCAGCAGCCAGCCGACAGGATACCAAGAGACCCAGTACTTC
.,TRBJ1-3,TRBV5-1,TRBD1,CANSLGQGASGNTIYF,TGCGCCAACAGCTTGGGCCAGGGGGCGTCCGGAAACACCATATATTTT
many,TRBJ2-5,TRBV11-2,.,CASSLEAGRGTQYF,TGTGCCAGCAGCTTGGAGGCCGGGAGAGGGACCCAGTACTTC
.,TRBJ2-3,TRBV12-3/TRBV12-4,.,CASSPGTALDTQYF,TGTGCCAGCAGTCCCGGAACAGCGCTTGATACGCAGTATTTT
.,TRBJ2-5,TRBV20-1,.,CSASAQGETQYF,TGCAGTGCTAGTGCCCAGGGAGAGACCCAGTACTTC
many,TRBJ2-7,TRBV12-3/TRBV12-4,TRBD2,CASRRSGLAGHYEQYF,TGTGCCAGCAGACGAAGCGGACTAGCGGGGCACTACGAGCAGTACTTC
many,TRBJ2-7,TRBV27,.,CASGHRSYEQYF,TGTGCCAGCGGGCACCGCTCCTACGAGCAGTACTTC
many,TRBJ1-2,TRBV30,TRBD1,CAWSGQGGWGGYTF,TGTGCCTGGAGTGGACAGGGTGGATGGGGTGGCTACACCTTC
few,TRBJ1-2,TRBV29-1,TRBD1,CSMTGAVGGGYTF,TGCAGCATGACAGGGGCGGTCGGGGGTGGCTACACCTTC
many,TRBJ1-2,TRBV3-1,.,CASSQDYISNYGYTF,TGTGCCAGCAGCCAAGATTACATTTCTAACTATGGCTACACCTTC
many,TRBJ2-1,TRBV5-1,TRBD2,CASRPGLAGAFGDEQFF,TGCGCCAGCAGACCGGGACTAGCGGGAGCCTTTGGCGATGAGCAGTTCTTC
many,TRBJ1-3,TRBV18,.,CASSPQDSSGNTIYF,TGTGCCAGCTCACCACAGGACAGCTCTGGAAACACCATATATTTT
few,TRBJ2-5,TRBV28,.,CASLGSIETQYF,TGTGCCAGCCTGGGATCCATAGAGACCCAGTACTTC
many,TRBJ2-7,TRBV6-1,.,CASSDRESYEQYF,TGTGCCAGCAGTGACAGAGAGAGCTACGAGCAGTACTTC
many,TRBJ2-1,TRBV29-1,TRBD2,CSVGNLWTSGRGAEQFF,TGCAGCGTTGGTAATCTTTGGACTAGCGGGAGAGGGGCTGAGCAGTTCTTC
many,TRBJ1-1,TRBV11-2,TRBD1,CASREQGASPEAFF,TGTGCCAGCAGGGAGCAGGGGGCGAGTCCTGAAGCTTTCTTT
many,TRBJ2-1,TRBV20-1,.,CSARGTSDDEQFF,TGCAGTGCTAGAGGGACGTCGGACGATGAGCAGTTCTTC
.,TRBJ1-2,TRBV6-5,.,CASSYSFLSPDPNYGYTF,TGTGCCAGCAGTTACTCGTTTTTAAGCCCGGATCCTAACTATGGCTACACCTTC
.,TRBJ2-7,TRBV13,TRBD2,CASSYRKLAGASGEQYF,TGTGCCAGCAGCTATAGGAAACTAGCGGGAGCTTCAGGCGAGCAGTACTTC
many,TRBJ2-4,TRBV12-5,.,CASGSHTDSVLPNIQYF,TGTGCTAGTGGTTCGCACACCGACTCCGTACTCCCAAACATTCAGTACTTC
.,TRBJ2-5,TRBV19,.,CASSPQEQETQYF,TGTGCCAGTAGCCCACAGGAACAAGAGACCCAGTACTTC
.,TRBJ2-1,TRBV9,TRBD2,CASSARLAGGRIRSYNEQFF,TGTGCCAGCAGCGCCCGACTAGCGGGAGGGCGCATAAGGTCCTACAATGAGCAGTTCTTC
.,TRBJ2-5,TRBV12-3/TRBV12-4,.,CASSLQGLLGGQETQYF,TGTGCCAGCAGTCTTCAAGGACTATTGGGAGGACAAGAGACCCAGTACTTC
many,TRBJ1-1,TRBV3-1,.,CASSQSEMNTEAFF,TGTGCCAGCAGCCAATCAGAAATGAACACTGAAGCTTTCTTT
.,TRBJ1-4,TRBV25-1,.,CASSEASFEKLFF,TGTGCCAGCAGTGAGGCCTCGTTTGAAAAACTGTTTTTT
many,TRBJ2-3,TRBV5-1,TRBD2,CASSGGGTDTQYF,TGTGCTAGTTCCGGGGGAGGGACAGATACGCAGTATTTT
many,TRBJ1-2,TRBV28,.,CASSSSQGHYGYTF,TGTGCCAGCAGTTCCTCCCAGGGCCACTATGGCTACACCTTC
.,TRBJ2-1,TRBV11-3,.,CASSLGTGAGEQFF,TGTGCCAGCAGCTTAGGGACTGGGGCCGGGGAGCAGTTCTTC
many,TRBJ2-3,TRBV20-1,TRBD2,CSARDAGVNTDTQYF,TGCAGTGCTAGAGATGCGGGGGTCAACACAGATACGCAGTATTTT
.,TRBJ1-4,TRBV6-5,.,CASSFRGARGEKLFF,TGTGCCAGCAGTTTCCGGGGGGCGCGGGGTGAAAAACTGTTTTTT
.,TRBJ1-1,TRBV7-9,.,CASDYFLNTEAFF,TGTGCCAGCGACTATTTCCTGAACACTGAAGCTTTCTTT
few,TRBJ2-4,TRBV4-1,TRBD2,CASSQTVGGSGENIQYF,TGCGCCAGCAGCCAAACAGTGGGCGGGAGCGGGGAAAACATTCAGTACTTC
.,TRBJ2-5,TRBV12-3/TRBV12-4,TRBD2,CASSYTSGSAETQYF,TGTGCCAGCAGTTATACTAGCGGGAGCGCGGAGACCCAGTACTTC
.,TRBJ1-5,TRBV2,.,CASSEDRRYSNQPQHF,TGTGCCAGCAGTGAGGACAGACGTTATAGCAATCAGCCCCAGCATTTT
few,TRBJ2-2,TRBV7-3,TRBD2,CASPCEAGGPADGELFF,TGTGCCAGCCCCTGTGAGGCGGGAGGGCCGGCTGACGGGGAGCTGTTTTTT
many,TRBJ2-7,TRBV12-3/TRBV12-4,TRBD2,CASSTDPGLAYEQYF,TGTGCCAGCAGTACAGACCCGGGACTAGCCTACGAGCAGTACTTC
many,TRBJ1-1,TRBV12-3/TRBV12-4,.,CASSLRPLGTEAFF,TGTGCCAGCAGTTTACGGCCTTTGGGCACTGAAGCTTTCTTT
many,TRBJ2-5,TRBV12-3/TRBV12-4,.,CASSLAQWETQYF,TGTGCCAGCAGTTTAGCGCAATGGGAGACCCAGTACTTC
.,TRBJ1-1,TRBV29-1,.,CSVSRDTMNTEAFF,TGCAGCGTATCGAGGGACACCATGAACACTGAAGCTTTCTTT
.,TRBJ2-3,TRBV3-1,TRBD2,CASSQDRGGRRSDTQYF,TGTGCCAGCAGCCAAGATCGGGGCGGGAGACGGTCAGATACGCAGTATTTT
few,TRBJ1-2,TRBV19,.,CASGWTAFYGYTF,TGTGCCAGTGGTTGGACAGCCTTTTATGGCTACACCTTC
many,TRBJ2-7,TRBV12-3/TRBV12-4,.,CASSPIGTPPYEQYF,TGTGCCAGCAGCCCGATCGGGACACCTCCCTACGAGCAGTACTTC
many,TRBJ2-1,TRBV5-1,TRBD1,CARAGQGTYNEQFF,TGCGCCAGGGCCGGACAGGGGACCTACAATGAGCAGTTCTTC
.,TRBJ2-1,TRBV20-1,TRBD2,CSARAPSGTSTGYNEQFF,TGCAGTGCTAGAGCCCCCAGCGGGACCTCTACCGGATACAATGAGCAGTTCTTC
.,TRBJ2-3,TRBV19,.,CASTQGGPTDTQYF,TGTGCCAGTACCCAGGGGGGGCCAACAGATACGCAGTATTTT
many,TRBJ2-6,TRBV28,TRBD1,CASRGASGTGGAGANVLTF,TGTGCCAGCAGGGGGGCCTCCGGGACAGGGGGCGCTGGGGCCAACGTCCTGACTTTC
.,TRBJ1-1,TRBV6-1,TRBD1,CASSGTGAFF,TGTGCCAGCAGTGGGACAGGGGCTTTCTTT
many,TRBJ2-2,TRBV3-1,TRBD2,CASSPSRLAGGIGELFF,TGTGCCAGCAGCCCTTCCAGACTAGCGGGAGGAATCGGGGAGCTGTTTTTT
.,TRBJ1-2,TRBV27,.,CASSLPINYGYTF,TGTGCCAGCAGTTTACCCATTAACTATGGCTACACCTTC
many,TRBJ1-1,TRBV6-2/TRBV6-3,.,CASSYPRLGTEAFF,TGTGCCAGCAGTTACCCCCGACTGGGGACTGAAGCTTTCTTT
many,TRBJ1-1,TRBV20-1,.,CSASGGVLTEAFF,TGCAGTGCTAGCGGAGGAGTCCTTACTGAAGCTTTCTTT
many,TRBJ2-3,TRBV20-1,.,CSAREAGGGPDTQYF,TGCAGTGCTAGAGAAGCGGGTGGTGGTCCGGATACGCAGTATTTT
few,TRBJ1-2,TRBV19,.,CASSLASLGYTF,TGTGCCAGTAGCCTTGCCTCGCTTGGCTACACCTTC
many,TRBJ2-7,TRBV5-1,TRBD1,CASSQTGLSTYEQYF,TGCGCCAGCAGCCAGACAGGGCTCTCCACCTACGAGCAGTACTTC
many,TRBJ2-3,TRBV10-3,TRBD2,CAIASASGMVDTQYF,TGTGCCATCGCAAGTGCTAGCGGGATGGTAGATACGCAGTATTTT
.,TRBJ2-3,TRBV19,.,CASSPFGSTDTQYF,TGTGCCAGTAGTCCATTTGGTTCGACAGATACGCAGTATTTT
many,TRBJ1-6,TRBV12-3/TRBV12-4,TRBD1,CASRAGTGYNSPLHF,TGTGCCAGCAGAGCCGGGACAGGGTATAATTCACCCCTCCACTTT
many,TRBJ1-4,TRBV28,.,CASKRGGATNEKLFF,TGTGCCAGCAAGAGGGGGGGCGCGACTAATGAAAAACTGTTTTTT